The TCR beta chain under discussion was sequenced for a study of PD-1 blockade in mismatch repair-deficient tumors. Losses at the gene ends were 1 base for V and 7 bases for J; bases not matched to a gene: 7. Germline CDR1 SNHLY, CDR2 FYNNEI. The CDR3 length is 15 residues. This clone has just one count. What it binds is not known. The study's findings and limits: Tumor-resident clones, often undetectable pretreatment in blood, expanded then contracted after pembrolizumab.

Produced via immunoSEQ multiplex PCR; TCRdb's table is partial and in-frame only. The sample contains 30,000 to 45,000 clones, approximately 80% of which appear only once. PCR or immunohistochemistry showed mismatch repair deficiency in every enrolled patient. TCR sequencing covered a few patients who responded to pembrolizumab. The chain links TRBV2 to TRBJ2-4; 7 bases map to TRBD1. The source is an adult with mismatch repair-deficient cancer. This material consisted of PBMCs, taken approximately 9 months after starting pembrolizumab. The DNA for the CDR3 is TGTGCCAGCAGTGAAGAGCAGGGGGTTTCTAACATTCAGTACTTC. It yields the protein CASSEEQGVSNIQYF.